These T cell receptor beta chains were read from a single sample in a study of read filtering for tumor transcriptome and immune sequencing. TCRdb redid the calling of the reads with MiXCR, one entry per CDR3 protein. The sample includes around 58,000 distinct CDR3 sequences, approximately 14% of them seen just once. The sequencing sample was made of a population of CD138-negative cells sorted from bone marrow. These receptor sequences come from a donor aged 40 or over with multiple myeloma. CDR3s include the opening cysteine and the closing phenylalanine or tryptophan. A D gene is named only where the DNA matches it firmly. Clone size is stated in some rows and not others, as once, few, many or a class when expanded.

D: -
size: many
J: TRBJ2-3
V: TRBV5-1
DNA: TGCGCCAGTCAACAGGGTGCTAGCACAGATACGCAGTATTTT
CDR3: CASQQGASTDTQYF

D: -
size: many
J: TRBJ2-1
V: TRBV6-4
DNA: TGTGCCAGCAGTGTCCGACTAGGCCCCAATGAGCAGTTCTTC
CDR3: CASSVRLGPNEQFF

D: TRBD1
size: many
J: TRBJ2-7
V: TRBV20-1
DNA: TGCAGTGCTAGAAGGTCAGGGGGCCAATACGAGCAGTACTTC
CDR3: CSARRSGGQYEQYF

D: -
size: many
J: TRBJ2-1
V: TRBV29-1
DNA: TGCAGCGCCACCCAGACTGGATACAATGAGCAGTTCTTC
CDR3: CSATQTGYNEQFF

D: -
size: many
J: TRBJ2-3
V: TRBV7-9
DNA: TGTGCCAGCAGCTTGGAGGCAGATACGCAGTATTTT
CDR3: CASSLEADTQYF

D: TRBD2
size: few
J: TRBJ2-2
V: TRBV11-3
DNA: TGTGCCAGCAGCCGACGGGCTAGCGGGAGAAGGATCACCGGGGAGCTGTTTTTT
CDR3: CASSRRASGRRITGELFF

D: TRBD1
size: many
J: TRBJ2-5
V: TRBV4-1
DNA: TGCGCCAGCAGCCAACCTAGGACAGGGGGAGAGACCCAGTACTTC
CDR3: CASSQPRTGGETQYF

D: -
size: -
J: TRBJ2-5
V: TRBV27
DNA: TGTGCCAGCGGAATAGGGGTATCAGGGGAGACCCAGTACTTC
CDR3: CASGIGVSGETQYF

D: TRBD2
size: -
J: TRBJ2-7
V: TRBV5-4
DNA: TGTGCCAGCAGTGGGAGGACTAGCGGCCCGAACGAGCAGTACTTC
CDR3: CASSGRTSGPNEQYF

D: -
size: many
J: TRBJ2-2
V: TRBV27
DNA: TGTGCCAGCAGTTTACGGGGGATTAACACCGGGGAGCTGTTTTTT
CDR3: CASSLRGINTGELFF

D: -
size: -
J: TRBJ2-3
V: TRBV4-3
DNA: TGCGCCAGCAGCCAAAGCGAGCGGGCAGATACGCAGTATTTT
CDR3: CASSQSERADTQYF

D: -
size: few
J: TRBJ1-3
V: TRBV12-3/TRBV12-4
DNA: TGTGCCACCGAGACACTGGTAGCAGATACGACTGGAAACACCATATATTTT
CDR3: CATETLVADTTGNTIYF

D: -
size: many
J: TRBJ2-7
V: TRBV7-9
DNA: TGTGCCAGCAGCCCTTATATTTCCTCCTACGAGCAGTACTTC
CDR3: CASSPYISSYEQYF

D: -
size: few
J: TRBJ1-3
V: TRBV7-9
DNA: TGTGCCAGCAGCTTGGGAGGCTCTGGAAACACCATATATTTT
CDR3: CASSLGGSGNTIYF

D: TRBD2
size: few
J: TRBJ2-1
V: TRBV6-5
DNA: TGTGCCAGTTTTAGCGGGAGGGCAATAAATGAGCAGTTCTTC
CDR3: CASFSGRAINEQFF

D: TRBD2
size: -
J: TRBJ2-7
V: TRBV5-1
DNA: TGCGCCAGCAGCTTCGGGGGGACTAGCGGGATAGAGCAGTACTTC
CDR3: CASSFGGTSGIEQYF

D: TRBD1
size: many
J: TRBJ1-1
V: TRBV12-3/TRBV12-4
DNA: TGTGCCAGCAGTTTACAGGGGGTGGACACTGAAGCTTTCTTT
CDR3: CASSLQGVDTEAFF

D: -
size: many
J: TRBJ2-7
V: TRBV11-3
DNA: TGTGCCAGCAGCTCGGGAGAACATTCGGCTTACGAGCAGTACTTC
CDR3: CASSSGEHSAYEQYF

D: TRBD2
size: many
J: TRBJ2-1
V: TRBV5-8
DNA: TGTGCCAGCAGTGTTTCGGGGGGGCTGAGTGAGCAGTTCTTC
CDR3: CASSVSGGLSEQFF

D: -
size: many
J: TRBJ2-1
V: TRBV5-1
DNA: TGCGCCAGCAGCTTTTATTCGGGGGATGAGCAGTTCTTC
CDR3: CASSFYSGDEQFF

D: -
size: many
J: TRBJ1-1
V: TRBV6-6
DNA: TGTGCCAGCAGTTACTCGAGGTTCAGAAACACTGAAGCTTTCTTT
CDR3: CASSYSRFRNTEAFF

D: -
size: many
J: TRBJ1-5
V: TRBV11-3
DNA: TGTGCCAGCAGCTATGGGGGGAATCAGCCCCAGCATTTT
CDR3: CASSYGGNQPQHF

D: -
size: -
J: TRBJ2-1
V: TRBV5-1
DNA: TGCGCCAGCAGCTTGGCCAGGTTTCCGTACAATGAGCAGTTCTTC
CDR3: CASSLARFPYNEQFF

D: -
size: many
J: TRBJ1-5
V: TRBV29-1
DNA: TGCAGCGTTGAATATGGGGTGGGTCAGCCCCAGCATTTT
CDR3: CSVEYGVGQPQHF

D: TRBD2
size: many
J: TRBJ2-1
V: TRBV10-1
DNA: TGCGCCAGCAGTGAGTCTGCGGGAGGCCAGGGTGAGCAGTTCTTC
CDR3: CASSESAGGQGEQFF

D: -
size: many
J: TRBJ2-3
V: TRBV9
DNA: TGTGCCAGCAGCGTAGAGGGAGGCGATACGCAGTATTTT
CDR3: CASSVEGGDTQYF

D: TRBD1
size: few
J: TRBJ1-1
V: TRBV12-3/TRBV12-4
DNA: TGTGCCGGCAGGACAGCAGGGGGTTCGTACACTGAAGCTTTCTTT
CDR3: CAGRTAGGSYTEAFF

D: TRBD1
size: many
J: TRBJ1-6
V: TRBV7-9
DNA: TGTGCCAGCAGAGTCAGGGGGAGCTCCTATAATTCACCCCTCCACTTT
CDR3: CASRVRGSSYNSPLHF

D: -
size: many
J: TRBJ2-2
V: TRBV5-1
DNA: TGCGCCAGCAGCTTGGCACAGGTTGAGAACACCGGGGAGCTGTTTTTT
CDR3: CASSLAQVENTGELFF

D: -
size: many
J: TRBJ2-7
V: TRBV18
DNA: TGTGCCAGCTCACCATCACCAATCTCCTACGAGCAGTACTTC
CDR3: CASSPSPISYEQYF

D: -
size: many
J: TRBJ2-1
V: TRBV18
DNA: TGTGCCAGCTCGCCTCTCAATGAGCAGTTCTTC
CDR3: CASSPLNEQFF

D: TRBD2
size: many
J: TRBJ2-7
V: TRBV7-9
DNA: TGTGCCAGCAGCCGATCTGGGACTAGCGACTACGAGCAGTACTTC
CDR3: CASSRSGTSDYEQYF

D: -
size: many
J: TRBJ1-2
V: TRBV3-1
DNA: TGTGCCAGCAGCCAAGTTTTGGGGTATGATGGCTACACCTTC
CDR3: CASSQVLGYDGYTF

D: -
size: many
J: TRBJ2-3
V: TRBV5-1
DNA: TGCGCCAGCCTTGTCCGCGGGGACAGAAACACAGATACGCAGTATTTT
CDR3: CASLVRGDRNTDTQYF

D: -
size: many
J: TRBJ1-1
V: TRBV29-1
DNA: TGCAGCGTTGACAGGGGTTTGAACACTGAAGCTTTCTTT
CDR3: CSVDRGLNTEAFF

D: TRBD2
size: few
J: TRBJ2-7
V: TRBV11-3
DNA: TGTGCCAGCAGCTTCGGGGGGTTCGGCGAGCAGTACTTC
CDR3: CASSFGGFGEQYF

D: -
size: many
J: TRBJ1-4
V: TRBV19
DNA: TGTGCCACCTCCCGGTCGCAACGGGGGGCTAATGAAAAACTGTTTTTT
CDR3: CATSRSQRGANEKLFF

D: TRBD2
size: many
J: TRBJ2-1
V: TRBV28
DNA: TGTGCCAGCGGTGGCGGGAGGGCCGTTTCTGAGCAGTTCTTC
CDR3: CASGGGRAVSEQFF

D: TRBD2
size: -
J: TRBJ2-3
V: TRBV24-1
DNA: TGTGCCACCAGTGGTCCTCAACAGACTAGCGGGCGAACAGATACGCAGTATTTT
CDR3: CATSGPQQTSGRTDTQYF

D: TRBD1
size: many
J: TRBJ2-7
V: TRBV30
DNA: TGTGCCTGGAGTAGAGGACAGGGGGACGAGCAGTACTTC
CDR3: CAWSRGQGDEQYF

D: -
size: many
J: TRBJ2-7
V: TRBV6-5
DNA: TGTGCCAGCAGTTACTCGGTTCGATTAGCGGCTTCCTACGAGCAGTACTTC
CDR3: CASSYSVRLAASYEQYF

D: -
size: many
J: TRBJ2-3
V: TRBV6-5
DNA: TGTGCCAGCAGTTACGAGGCAGGAGGGAGCACAGATACGCAGTATTTT
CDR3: CASSYEAGGSTDTQYF

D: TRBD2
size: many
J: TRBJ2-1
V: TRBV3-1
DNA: TGTGCCAGCAGCCAGAGGGGGACTAGCGGGAGGTTAGCAAATGAGCAGTTCTTC
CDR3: CASSQRGTSGRLANEQFF

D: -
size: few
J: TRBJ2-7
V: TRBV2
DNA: TGTGCCAGCAGTGCTCTAGTAGCCCACGAGCAGTACTTC
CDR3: CASSALVAHEQYF

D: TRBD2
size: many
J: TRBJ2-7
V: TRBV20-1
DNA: TGCAGTGCTAGAGGTCTAGCGGGAGGGCCCCTCGAGCAGTACTTC
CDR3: CSARGLAGGPLEQYF

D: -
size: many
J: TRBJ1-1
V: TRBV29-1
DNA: TGCAGCGTTGAAGCACAAGGGGACACTGAAGCTTTCTTT
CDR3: CSVEAQGDTEAFF

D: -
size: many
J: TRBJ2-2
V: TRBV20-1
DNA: TGCAGTGCTAGAGATATGAACACCGGGGAGCTGTTTTTT
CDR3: CSARDMNTGELFF

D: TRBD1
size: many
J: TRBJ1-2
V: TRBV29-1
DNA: TGCAGCGTTGACCGGGGGGACAGGGCTCAAGGCTACACCTTC
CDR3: CSVDRGDRAQGYTF

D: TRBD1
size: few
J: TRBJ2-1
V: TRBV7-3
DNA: TGTGCCAGCAGCTTAACCCCGGGACAGGGGGCCAATGAGCAGTTCTTC
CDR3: CASSLTPGQGANEQFF

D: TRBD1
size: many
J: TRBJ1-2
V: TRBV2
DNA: TGTGCCAGCAGCCCCGCGGACAGGATCTATGGCTACACCTTC
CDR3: CASSPADRIYGYTF

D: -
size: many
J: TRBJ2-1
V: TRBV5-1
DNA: TGCGCCAGCAGCTGGACTGGTCTGGGGAATGAGCAGTTCTTC
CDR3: CASSWTGLGNEQFF

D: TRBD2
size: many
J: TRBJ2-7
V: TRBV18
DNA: TGTGCCAGCTCACCGCGAGGCCGGGAGGGATCCTACGAGCAGTACTTC
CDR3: CASSPRGREGSYEQYF